This T cell receptor (beta chain) is from a study of T-cell reconstitution after alpha-beta-depleted transplantation in children. Study results and caveats: Newly produced T cells mostly accounted for T-cell counts and diversity one year post-transplant.

The table lists this clonotype with many counts. The antigen is not known. This sample's TCRbeta library carried unique molecular identifier barcodes. MiXCR was run by TCRdb on the PCR reads, yielding one entry per CDR3 protein. Of nearly 9,500 distinct CDR3 sequences listed, more than 11% were seen once; the top ten hold about 48%. Source: PBMCs, mostly from graft donor cells, taken 60 days after TCRalphabeta/CD19-depleted stem cell transplant. The sequence derives from a male patient younger than 18 who had a stem cell transplant for acute lymphoblastic leukemia, so the T cells may come from the graft donor.

The CDR3 region is CAICTDTQYF. For the CDR3, the DNA is TGTGCCATATGCACAGATACGCAGTATTTT. This chain connects TRBV2 to TRBJ2-3; D remains unclear. This CDR3 region has 10 residues. Trimming shortened V by 10 bases and J by 1 base, and 3 bases separated the two germline ends. The germline V gene has CDR1 SNHLY and CDR2 FYNNEI.